The 20 T cell receptor beta chains listed next were all sequenced from one sample in a study of Ad26.COV2.S vaccination and SARS-CoV-2 variants. The treatment denotes: approximately 18 received Ad26.COV2.S at low or high dose, single or two shots; roughly 5 received placebo; per-sample allocation not given. On day 63 after the first injection, vaccine and placebo recipients gave samples. TCRdb keeps only in-frame clones here, not all; method: immunoSEQ multiplex PCR. The table has roughly 300,000 clones, around nine tenths seen once. The material was peripheral blood, obtained in a trial of Ad26.COV2.S vaccine versus placebo. Receptors originate from a person between 18 and 65 years old who received the Ad26.COV2.S COVID-19 vaccine or a placebo.

The chain recombines TRBV11-2 with TRBJ2-3; D unresolved. V dropped 0 bases and J dropped 5 bases, with 9 bases sitting between them. Germline CDR1 is SGHAT and CDR2 is FQNNGV. The CDR3 consists of 14 residues. The CDR3 DNA reads as TGTGCCAGCAGCTTAGATCGGCAAGTAGATACGCAGTATTTT. Translated, it gives CASSLDRQVDTQYF.

The chain recombines TRBV18 with TRBJ2-7, with a possible D match to TRBD1 (6 bases). The CDR3 covers 14 residues. The germline V gene encodes CDR1 KGHSH and CDR2 LQKENI. With 3 bases removed from V and 3 bases from J, the gap between germline ends came to 12 bases. The CDR3 loop is CASSPLPQGYEQYF. Written as DNA, the CDR3 is TGTGCCAGCTCACCGTTGCCACAGGGCTACGAGCAGTACTTC.

This chain links TRBV19 with TRBJ1-1; 9 nucleotides line up with TRBD1. The CDR3 is 13 amino acids. V shed 6 bases and J 3 bases; nucleotides not matched to a gene: 2. Germline values: CDR1 LNHDA, CDR2 SQIVND (reference sequence). In DNA form, the CDR3 reads TGTGCCAGTAGGGGACAGGGATACACTGAAGCTTTCTTT. Translated, it gives CASRGQGYTEAFF.

This chain connects TRBV28 to TRBJ1-2; 7 bases fit TRBD1. V lost 7 bases to trimming and J lost 8 bases; unmatched junction nucleotides: 13. CDR3 length equals 14 residues. Germline assignment: CDR1 MDHEN and CDR2 SYDVKM. The CDR3 loop is CASNPPGGTRGYTF. In DNA, the CDR3 is TGTGCCAGCAATCCCCCAGGGGGTACCCGAGGCTACACCTTC.

This chain links TRBV6-5 with TRBJ2-5; D ambiguous. CDR1 and CDR2 from the germline V gene are MNHEY and SVGAGI. V was shortened by 6 bases and J by 4 bases, with 15 bases between the two germline ends. The CDR3 contains 14 residues. The CDR3 reads CASSKSEHSETQYF. For the CDR3, the DNA is TGTGCCAGCAGCAAGAGTGAGCACTCAGAGACCCAGTACTTC.

V and J are TRBV11-1 and TRBJ2-4; no clear D gene. CDR3 length: 13 amino acids. V was shortened by 3 bases and J by 1 base, with 4 bases between the two germline ends. Germline CDR1 reads SGHAT; CDR2 reads FQDESV (reference sequence). CDR3 bases: TGTGCCAGCAGCTTCGGGGCCAAAAACATTCAGTACTTC. Translated: CASSFGAKNIQYF.

The chain links TRBV5-1 to TRBJ2-1, with 9 bases that match TRBD2. In germline, CDR1 is SGHRS, CDR2 YFSETQ. V was pared by 1 base and J by 4 bases, with 6 bases of the junction left unmatched. This CDR3 has 16 amino acids. The CDR3 nucleotides read TGCGCCAGCAGCTTGACGGCGGGAGGGACTTACAATGAGCAGTTCTTC. Translated, it gives CASSLTAGGTYNEQFF.

The chain joins TRBV4-3 to TRBJ2-7, with a tentative D call TRBD1 (6 bases). Germline values: CDR1 LGHNA, CDR2 YSLEER. The CDR3 covers 15 residues. The V gene lost 0 bases and the J gene lost 3 bases, with 12 bases spanning the gap. The CDR3 nucleotides are TGCGCCAGCAGCCAAGATCGGACAGCCGTCTACGAGCAGTACTTC. Amino acid sequence: CASSQDRTAVYEQYF.

The chain combines TRBV19 with TRBJ1-1; the match to TRBD1 covers 7 bases. Germline CDR1 reads LNHDA; CDR2 reads SQIVND (reference sequence). J was trimmed by 8 bases and V by 5 bases; bases with no gene match: 17. The CDR3 extends over 16 amino acids. The CDR3 is CASSEPDRARGAEAFF. The CDR3 DNA sequence: TGTGCCAGTAGTGAACCCGACAGGGCGCGGGGAGCCGAAGCTTTCTTT.

V usage is TRBV28 and J usage is TRBJ2-5; 10 nucleotides line up with TRBD2. V gave up 3 bases and J gave up 7 bases; unmatched junction bases: 26. Germline V gives CDR1 MDHEN, CDR2 SYDVKM. There are 21 residues in the CDR3. CDR3: CASSFIVSRKRTSGFHGTQYF. CDR3 coding DNA: TGTGCCAGCAGTTTTATCGTCAGCCGGAAACGGACTAGCGGCTTCCATGGGACCCAGTACTTC.

The CDR3 DNA reads TGTGCCAGCACCGCGACCAGGGGGCTGGGGTTGTCAGATACGCAGTATTTT. Translation gives CASTATRGLGLSDTQYF. The V and J genes are TRBV13 and TRBJ2-3; TRBD1 aligns across 8 bases. The trim removed 7 bases at V and 4 bases at J, leaving 16 bases unmatched. The germline V gene has CDR1 PRHDT and CDR2 FYEKMQ (reference sequence). This CDR3 region has 17 residues.

J is TRBJ1-1 and V is TRBV4-1; perhaps TRBD1 as D (6 bases). There are 14 residues in the CDR3. Deletions cut 2 bases from V and 1 base from J, with 8 bases between. Germline V gene sequence: CDR1 MGHRA, CDR2 YSYEKL. This CDR3 reads CASSQTTGNTEAFF. CDR3 bases: TGCGCCAGCAGCCAAACGACAGGGAACACTGAAGCTTTCTTT.

The chain carries TRBV7-2 and TRBJ2-5; D gene unclear. CDR3 length equals 14 residues. Germline lookup yields CDR1 SGHTA and CDR2 FQGNSA. V was pared by 3 bases and J by 2 bases, with 10 bases between. CDR3 coding DNA: TGTGCCAGCAGCTTGTCCGGAGATCAAGAGACCCAGTACTTC. Translation gives CASSLSGDQETQYF.

This clone was seen once. V usage is TRBV20-1 and J usage is TRBJ2-3, with D unresolved. V was clipped by 4 bases and J by 5 bases, with 7 bases between them. Germline V gene sequence: CDR1 DFQATT, CDR2 SNEGSKA (reference sequence). CDR3 length: 11 residues. The CDR3 DNA reads as TGCAGTGCTAAGAATGGAGATACGCAGTATTTT. Its protein is CSAKNGDTQYF.

Only one count was recorded for this clone. The V call is TRBV10-1, the J call TRBJ2-4, with D unclear. V was shortened by 1 base and J by 2 bases, with 18 bases between the two germline ends. Germline CDR1 and CDR2: WNHNN and SYGVQD (reference sequence). CDR3 size: 18 residues. CDR3 DNA: TGCGCCAGCAGTGAGTTCCGGGCCCCGGCAGGACCCAAAAACATTCAGTACTTC. It codes for CASSEFRAPAGPKNIQYF.

The rearrangement links TRBV4-2 to TRBJ2-2; D perhaps matches TRBD1 (5 bases). This CDR3 comprises 16 residues. V lost 4 bases and J lost 4, with 16 bases in between. Germline values: CDR1 LGHNA, CDR2 YNFKEQ. Written as DNA, the CDR3 is TGTGCCAGCAGCCGGCTCGGGCAGGGATCCACCGGGGAGCTGTTTTTT. It encodes CASSRLGQGSTGELFF.

This sequence joins TRBV14 and TRBJ2-2; no reliable D call. Germline V lookup: CDR1 SGHDN, CDR2 FVKESK. This CDR3 region has 13 residues. V was clipped by 2 bases and J by 6 bases, with 7 bases between them. The CDR3 is CASSQYMAGELFF. The CDR3 DNA sequence: TGTGCCAGCAGCCAATATATGGCCGGGGAGCTGTTTTTT.

The chain employs TRBV12-5 and TRBJ1-2; D is unresolved. V was clipped by 5 bases and J by 8 bases, with 18 bases between them. The CDR3 is 14 residues long. From germline, CDR1 is LGHNT and CDR2 FRNRAP. CDR3 in DNA: TGTGCTAGTGGTCCCGATTCTAGAAACGGGGGCTACACCTTC. Encoded protein: CASGPDSRNGGYTF.

This sequence joins TRBV19 and TRBJ2-1; 11 bases map to TRBD2. Looked up from germline, CDR1 is LNHDA and CDR2 is SQIVND (reference sequence). V was clipped by 4 bases and J by 5 bases; unmatched bases: 7. This CDR3 is built from 16 residues. The CDR3 loop reads CASSTLGLADDNEQFF. The CDR3, as DNA: TGTGCCAGTAGTACGTTGGGACTAGCGGACGACAATGAGCAGTTCTTC.

CDR3 nucleotide sequence: TGTGCCAGCTCGCGGGACGCGTCCAATGAAAAACTGTTTTTT. It yields the protein CASSRDASNEKLFF. The rearrangement links TRBV18 to TRBJ1-4; tentative D call: TRBD1 (5 bases). The CDR3 loop spans 14 amino acids. V was trimmed by 6 bases and J by 5 bases, leaving 13 bases between them. Germline CDR1 and CDR2: KGHSH and LQKENI.